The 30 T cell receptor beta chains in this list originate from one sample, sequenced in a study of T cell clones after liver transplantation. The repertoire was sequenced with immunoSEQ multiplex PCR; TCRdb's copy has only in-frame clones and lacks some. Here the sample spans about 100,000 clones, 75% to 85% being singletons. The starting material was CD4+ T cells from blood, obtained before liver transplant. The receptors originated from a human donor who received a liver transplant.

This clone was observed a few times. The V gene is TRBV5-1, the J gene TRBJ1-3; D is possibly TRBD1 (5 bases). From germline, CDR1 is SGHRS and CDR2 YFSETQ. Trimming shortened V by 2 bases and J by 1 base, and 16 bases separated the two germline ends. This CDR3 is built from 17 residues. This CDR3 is CASSLVPNGGSGNTIYF. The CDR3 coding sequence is TGCGCCAGCAGCTTAGTCCCCAACGGGGGGTCTGGAAACACCATATATTTT.

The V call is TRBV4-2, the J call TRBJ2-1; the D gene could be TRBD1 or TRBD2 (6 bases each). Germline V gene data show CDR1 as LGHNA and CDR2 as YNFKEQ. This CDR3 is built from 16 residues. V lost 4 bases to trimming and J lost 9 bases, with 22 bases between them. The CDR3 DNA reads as TGTGCCAGCAGCCCGTTATTAGCTGGGGGGCCTAGTGAGCAGTTCTTC. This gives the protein CASSPLLAGGPSEQFF.

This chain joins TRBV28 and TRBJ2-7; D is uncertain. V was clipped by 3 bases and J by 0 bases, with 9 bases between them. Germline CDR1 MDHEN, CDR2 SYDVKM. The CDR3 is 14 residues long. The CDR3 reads CASSLRHRSYEQYF. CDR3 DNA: TGTGCCAGCAGTTTGAGGCACCGCTCCTACGAGCAGTACTTC.

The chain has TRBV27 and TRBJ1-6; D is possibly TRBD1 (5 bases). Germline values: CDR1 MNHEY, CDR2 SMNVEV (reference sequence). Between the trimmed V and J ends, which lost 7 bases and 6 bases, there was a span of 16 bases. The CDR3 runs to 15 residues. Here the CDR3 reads CASKTGARGNSPLHF. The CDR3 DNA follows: TGTGCCAGCAAAACAGGAGCCCGGGGTAATTCACCCCTCCACTTT.

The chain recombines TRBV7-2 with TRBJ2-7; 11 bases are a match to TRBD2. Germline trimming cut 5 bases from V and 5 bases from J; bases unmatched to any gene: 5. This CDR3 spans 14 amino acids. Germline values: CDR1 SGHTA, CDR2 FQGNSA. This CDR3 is CASSPTSGSHEQYF. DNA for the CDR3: TGTGCCAGCAGCCCCACTAGCGGGAGCCACGAGCAGTACTTC.

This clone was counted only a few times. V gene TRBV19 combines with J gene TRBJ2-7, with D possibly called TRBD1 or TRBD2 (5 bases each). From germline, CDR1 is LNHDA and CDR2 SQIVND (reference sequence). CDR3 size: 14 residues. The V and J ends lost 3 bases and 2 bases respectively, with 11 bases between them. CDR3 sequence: CASSISQGPYEQYF. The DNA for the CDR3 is TGTGCCAGTAGTATTAGCCAGGGACCCTACGAGCAGTACTTC.

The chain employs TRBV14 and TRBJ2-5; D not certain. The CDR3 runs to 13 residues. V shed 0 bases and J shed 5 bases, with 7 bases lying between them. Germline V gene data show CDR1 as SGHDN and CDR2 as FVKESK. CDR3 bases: TGTGCCAGCAGCCAAGAAATGTTGGAGACCCAGTACTTC. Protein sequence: CASSQEMLETQYF.

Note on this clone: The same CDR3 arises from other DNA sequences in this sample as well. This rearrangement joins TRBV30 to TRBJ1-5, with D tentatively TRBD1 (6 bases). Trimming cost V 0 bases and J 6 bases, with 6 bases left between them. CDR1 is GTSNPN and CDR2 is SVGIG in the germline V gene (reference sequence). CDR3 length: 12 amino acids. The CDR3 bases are TGTGCCTGGAGTGTACAGGGTCAGCCCCAGCATTTT. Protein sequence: CAWSVQGQPQHF.

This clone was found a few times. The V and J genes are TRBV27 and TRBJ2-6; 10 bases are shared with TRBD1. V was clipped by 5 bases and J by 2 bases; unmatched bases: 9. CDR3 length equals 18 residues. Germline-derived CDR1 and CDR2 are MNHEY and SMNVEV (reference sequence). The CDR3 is CASSRSGTGATGANVLTF. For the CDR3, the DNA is TGTGCCAGCAGTCGCTCCGGGACAGGGGCTACTGGGGCCAACGTCCTGACTTTC. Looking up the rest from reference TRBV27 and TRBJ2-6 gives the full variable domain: EAQVTQNPRYLITVTGKKLTVTCSQNMNHEYMSWYRQDPGLGLRQIYYSMNVEVTDKGDVPEGYKVSRKEKRNFPLILESPSPNQTSLYFCASSRSGTGATGANVLTFGAGSRLTVL.

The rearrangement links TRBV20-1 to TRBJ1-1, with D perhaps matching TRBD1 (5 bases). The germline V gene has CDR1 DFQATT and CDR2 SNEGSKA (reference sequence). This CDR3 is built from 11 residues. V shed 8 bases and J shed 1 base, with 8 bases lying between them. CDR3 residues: CSKTANTEAFF. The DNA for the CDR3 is TGCAGTAAGACAGCGAACACTGAAGCTTTCTTT.

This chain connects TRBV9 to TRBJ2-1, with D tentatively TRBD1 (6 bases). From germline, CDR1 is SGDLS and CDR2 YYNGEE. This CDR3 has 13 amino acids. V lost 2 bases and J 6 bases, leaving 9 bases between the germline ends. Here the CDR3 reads CASSVGQSNEQFF. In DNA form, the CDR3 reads TGTGCCAGCAGCGTTGGACAGAGCAATGAGCAGTTCTTC.

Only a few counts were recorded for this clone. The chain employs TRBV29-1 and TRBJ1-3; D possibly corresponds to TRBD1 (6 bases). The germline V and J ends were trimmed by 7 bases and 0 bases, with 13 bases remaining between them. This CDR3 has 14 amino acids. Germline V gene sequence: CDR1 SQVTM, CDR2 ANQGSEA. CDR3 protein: CSADHRDSGNTIYF. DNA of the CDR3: TGCAGCGCCGATCACAGGGACTCTGGAAACACCATATATTTT. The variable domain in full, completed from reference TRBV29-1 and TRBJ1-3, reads SAVISQKPSRDICQRGTSLTIQCQVDSQVTMMFWYRQQPGQSLTLIATANQGSEATYESGFVIDKFPISRPNLTFSTLTVSNMSPEDSSIYLCSADHRDSGNTIYFGEGSWLTVV.

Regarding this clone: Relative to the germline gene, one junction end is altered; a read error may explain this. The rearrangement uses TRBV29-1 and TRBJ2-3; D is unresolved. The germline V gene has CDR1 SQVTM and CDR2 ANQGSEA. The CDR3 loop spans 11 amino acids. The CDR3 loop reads CSVGYHDRVNF. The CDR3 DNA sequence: TGCAGCGTCGGTTATCACGACCGGGTCAATTTT.

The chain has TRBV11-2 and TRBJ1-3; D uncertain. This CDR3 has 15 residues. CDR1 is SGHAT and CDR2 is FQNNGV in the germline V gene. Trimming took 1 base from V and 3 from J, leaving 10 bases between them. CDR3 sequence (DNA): TGTGCCAGCAGCTTAGTATCGGGATTTGGAAACACCATATATTTT. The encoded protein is CASSLVSGFGNTIYF.

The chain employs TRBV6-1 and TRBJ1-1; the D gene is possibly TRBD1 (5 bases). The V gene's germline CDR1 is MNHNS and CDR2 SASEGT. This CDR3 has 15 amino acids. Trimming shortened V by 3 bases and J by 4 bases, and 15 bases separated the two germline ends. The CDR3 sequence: CASSEYTGLSTEAFF. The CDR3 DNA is TGTGCCAGCAGTGAGTATACAGGACTTTCCACTGAAGCTTTCTTT.

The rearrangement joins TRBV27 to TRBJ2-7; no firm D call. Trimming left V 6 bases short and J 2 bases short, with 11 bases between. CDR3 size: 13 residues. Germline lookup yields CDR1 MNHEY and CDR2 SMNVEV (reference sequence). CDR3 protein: CASSPSPTYEQYF. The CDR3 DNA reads TGTGCCAGCAGCCCCTCCCCTACCTACGAGCAGTACTTC.

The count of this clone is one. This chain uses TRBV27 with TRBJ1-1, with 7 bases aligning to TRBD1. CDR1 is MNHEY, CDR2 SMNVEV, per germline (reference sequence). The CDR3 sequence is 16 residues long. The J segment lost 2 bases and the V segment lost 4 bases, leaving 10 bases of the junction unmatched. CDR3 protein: CASSYRGLSFNTEAFF. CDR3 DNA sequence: TGTGCCAGCAGTTACAGGGGCCTCTCTTTCAACACTGAAGCTTTCTTT.

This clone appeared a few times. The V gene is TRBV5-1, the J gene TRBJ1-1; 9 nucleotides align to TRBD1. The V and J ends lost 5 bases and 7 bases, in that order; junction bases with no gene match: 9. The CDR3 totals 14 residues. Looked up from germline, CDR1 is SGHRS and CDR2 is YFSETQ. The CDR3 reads CASRQGQGKGEAFF. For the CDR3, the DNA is TGCGCCAGCAGACAAGGACAGGGGAAGGGTGAAGCTTTCTTT.

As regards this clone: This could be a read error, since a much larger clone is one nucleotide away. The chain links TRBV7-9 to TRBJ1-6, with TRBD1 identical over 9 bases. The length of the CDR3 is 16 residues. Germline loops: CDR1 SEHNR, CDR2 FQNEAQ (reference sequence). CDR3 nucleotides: TGCGCCAGCAGCCAAGACTCGACAGGGGGGCATTCGCCCCTCCACTTT. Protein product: CASSQDSTGGHSPLHF. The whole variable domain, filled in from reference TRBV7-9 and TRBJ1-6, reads DTGVSQNPRHKITKRGQNVTFRCDPISEHNRLYWYRQTLGQGPEFLTYFQNEAQLEKSRLLSDRFSAERPKGSFSTLEIQRTEQGDSAMYLCASSQDSTGGHSPLHFGNGTRLTVT.

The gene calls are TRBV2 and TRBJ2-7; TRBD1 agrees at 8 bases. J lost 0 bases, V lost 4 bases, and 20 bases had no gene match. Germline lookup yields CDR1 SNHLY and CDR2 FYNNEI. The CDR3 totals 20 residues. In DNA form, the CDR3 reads TGTGCCAGCAGTGGAGCTAGATCCTCGACAGGGGCCCTACTCTCCTACGAGCAGTACTTC. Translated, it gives CASSGARSSTGALLSYEQYF.

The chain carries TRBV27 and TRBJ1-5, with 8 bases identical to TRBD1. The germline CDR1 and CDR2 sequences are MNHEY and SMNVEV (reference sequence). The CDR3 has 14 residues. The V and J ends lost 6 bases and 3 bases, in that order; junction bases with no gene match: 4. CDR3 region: CASRGQEVNQPQHF. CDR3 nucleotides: TGTGCCAGCAGGGGACAGGAAGTCAATCAGCCCCAGCATTTT.

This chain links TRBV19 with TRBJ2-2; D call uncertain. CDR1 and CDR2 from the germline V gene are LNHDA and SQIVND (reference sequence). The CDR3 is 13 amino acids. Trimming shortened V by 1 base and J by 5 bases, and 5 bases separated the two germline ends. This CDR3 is CASSIGPTGELFF. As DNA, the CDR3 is TGTGCCAGTAGTATAGGACCTACCGGGGAGCTGTTTTTT.

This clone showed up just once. The CDR3, as DNA: TGTGCCAGTAGAAACGGGACAGGGATGGTCACCCCCTACCCCCCTTTCTTT. The encoded protein is CASRNGTGMVTPYPPFF. This sequence joins TRBV19 and TRBJ1-1, with 9 bases matching TRBD1. Per germline, CDR1 LNHDA and CDR2 SQIVND (reference sequence). V was pared by 6 bases and J by 12 bases, with 23 bases of the junction left unmatched. The CDR3 totals 17 residues.

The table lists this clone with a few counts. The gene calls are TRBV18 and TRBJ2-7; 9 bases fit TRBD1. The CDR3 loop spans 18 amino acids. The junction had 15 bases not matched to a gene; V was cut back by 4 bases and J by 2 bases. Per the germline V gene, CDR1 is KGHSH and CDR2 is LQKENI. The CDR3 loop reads CASSRRSMDRGKAYEQYF. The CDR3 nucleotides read TGTGCCAGCTCACGCCGCTCCATGGACAGGGGCAAGGCCTACGAGCAGTACTTC.

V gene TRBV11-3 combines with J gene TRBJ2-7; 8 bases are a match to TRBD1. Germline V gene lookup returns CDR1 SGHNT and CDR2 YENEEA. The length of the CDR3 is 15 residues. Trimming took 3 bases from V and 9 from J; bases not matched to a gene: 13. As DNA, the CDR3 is TGTGCCAGCAGCTTTACGGGACAGGCCCTCTCCGGGCAGTACTTC. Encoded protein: CASSFTGQALSGQYF.

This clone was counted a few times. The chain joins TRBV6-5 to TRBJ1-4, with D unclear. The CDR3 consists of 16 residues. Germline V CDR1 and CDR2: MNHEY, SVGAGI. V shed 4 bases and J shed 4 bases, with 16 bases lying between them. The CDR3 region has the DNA TGTGCCAGCAGTTTTACTTGGACGGCTTTTAATGAAAAACTGTTTTTT. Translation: CASSFTWTAFNEKLFF.

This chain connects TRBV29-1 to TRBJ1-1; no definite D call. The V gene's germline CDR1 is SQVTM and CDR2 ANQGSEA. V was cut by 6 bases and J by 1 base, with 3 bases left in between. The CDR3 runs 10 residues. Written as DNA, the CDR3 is TGCAGCGTCGCGAACACTGAAGCTTTCTTT. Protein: CSVANTEAFF.

CDR3 nucleotides: TGTGCCAGCAGCGCCAACGGGACGGTCCACAATGAGCAGTTCTTC. Amino acid sequence: CASSANGTVHNEQFF. The chain links TRBV7-9 to TRBJ2-1; D may be TRBD1 or TRBD2 (5 bases each). CDR1 SEHNR and CDR2 FQNEAQ come from the germline V gene (reference sequence). The CDR3 extends over 15 amino acids. The ends were cut back, 5 bases at V and 5 bases at J, with 16 bases in the middle.

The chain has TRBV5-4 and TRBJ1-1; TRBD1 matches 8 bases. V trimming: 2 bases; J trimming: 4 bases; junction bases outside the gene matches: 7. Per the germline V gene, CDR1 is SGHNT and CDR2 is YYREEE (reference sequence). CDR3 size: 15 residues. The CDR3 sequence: CASSFRTGMGTEAFF. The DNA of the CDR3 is TGTGCCAGCAGCTTCCGGACAGGGATGGGCACTGAAGCTTTCTTT.

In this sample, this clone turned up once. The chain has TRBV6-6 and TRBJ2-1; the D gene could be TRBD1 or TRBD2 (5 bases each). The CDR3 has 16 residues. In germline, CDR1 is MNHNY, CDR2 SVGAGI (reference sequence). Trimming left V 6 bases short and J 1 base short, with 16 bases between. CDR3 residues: CASSRDPERSYNEQFF. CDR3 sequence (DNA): TGTGCCAGCAGCCGGGACCCCGAGCGGTCCTACAATGAGCAGTTCTTC.